The following is a T cell receptor beta chain sequence with its context. This sample stems from a study of shared clonotypes between healthy human individuals. TCRdb's table, derived via immunoSEQ multiplex PCR, lists solely in-frame clones and lacks some. The table shows about 550,000 clones, with around 95% occurring only once. Naive CD8 isolation took CD45RO-negative cells positively selected for CCR7 and excluded terminally differentiated effector memory CD45RA+ cells. The germline V gene encodes CDR1 MNHEY and CDR2 SMNVEV (reference sequence). The CDR3 extends over 16 amino acids. J was trimmed by 4 bases and V by 0 bases; bases with no gene match: 5.

The sample consisted of naive CD8+ T cells sorted from blood. This receptor was identified in a woman in her twenties or thirties in good health. The chain carries TRBV27 and TRBJ2-1; 8 bases fit TRBD2. The CDR3 here is CASSLSILAGYNEQFF. CDR3 in DNA: TGTGCCAGCAGTTTATCGATTCTAGCGGGTTACAATGAGCAGTTCTTC.